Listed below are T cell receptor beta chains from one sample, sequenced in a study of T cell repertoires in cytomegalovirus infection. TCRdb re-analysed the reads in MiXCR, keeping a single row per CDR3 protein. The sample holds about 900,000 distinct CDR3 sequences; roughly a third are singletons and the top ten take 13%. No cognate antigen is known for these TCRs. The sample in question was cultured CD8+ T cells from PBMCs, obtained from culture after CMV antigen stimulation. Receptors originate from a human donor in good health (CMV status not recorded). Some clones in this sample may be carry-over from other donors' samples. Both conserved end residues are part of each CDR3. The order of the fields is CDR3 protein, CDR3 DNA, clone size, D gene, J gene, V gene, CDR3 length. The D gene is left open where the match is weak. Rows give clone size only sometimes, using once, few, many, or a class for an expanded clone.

CAISEDRAGETQYF	TGTGCCATCAGTGAGGACAGGGCGGGAGAGACCCAGTACTTC	NA	TRBD1	TRBJ2-5	TRBV10-3	14
CVSIPLDRSYGYTF	TGTGTCAGCATCCCCCTGGACAGAAGCTATGGCTACACCTTC	NA	NA	TRBJ1-2	TRBV6-2/TRBV6-3	14
CASSAGWGKATEAFF	TGCGCCAGCAGCGCCGGCTGGGGGAAGGCCACTGAAGCTTTCTTT	few	NA	TRBJ1-1	TRBV5-1	15
CASRGSGENNSPLHF	TGTGCCAGCAGGGGGTCCGGGGAGAATAATTCACCCCTCCACTTT	many	NA	TRBJ1-6	TRBV7-2	15
CASSYPTGALTF	TGTGCCAGCAGTTACCCGACAGGTGCTCTAACCTTC	NA	NA	TRBJ1-2	TRBV27	12
CSARDYSYNEQFF	TGCAGTGCCCGGGACTACTCCTACAATGAGCAGTTCTTC	NA	TRBD2	TRBJ2-1	TRBV20-1	13
CASSQDQISYKTNTGELFF	TGCGCCAGCAGCCAAGATCAGATTAGTTATAAGACGAACACCGGGGAGCTGTTTTTT	few	NA	TRBJ2-2	TRBV4-3	19
CASSLGVGGETQYF	TGTGCCAGCAGCTTGGGAGTCGGGGGGGAGACCCAGTACTTC	NA	TRBD2	TRBJ2-5	TRBV5-4	14
CASSRRVRAFF	TGTGCCAGCAGTCGGCGAGTAAGGGCTTTCTTT	NA	NA	TRBJ1-1	TRBV12-3/TRBV12-4	11
CASSGDGQRRTSTDTQYF	TGTGCCAGCAGCGGTGACGGGCAGCGTAGAACTAGCACAGATACGCAGTATTTT	NA	NA	TRBJ2-3	TRBV11-1	18
CASSLPTSGNRHSVNEQFF	TGTGCCAGCAGCTTACCCACTAGCGGGAATCGTCATAGTGTCAATGAGCAGTTCTTC	NA	TRBD2	TRBJ2-1	TRBV7-9	19
CARGLAGSSYNEQFF	TGTGCTAGGGGACTAGCGGGGAGCTCCTACAATGAGCAGTTCTTC	NA	TRBD2	TRBJ2-1	TRBV12-5	15
CASSVDRVVNTGELFF	TGTGCCAGCAGCGTAGATCGGGTTGTGAACACCGGGGAGCTGTTTTTT	NA	NA	TRBJ2-2	TRBV9	16
CASSLGDRGLNTEAFF	TGTGCCAGCAGCTTGGGGGACAGGGGACTGAACACTGAAGCTTTCTTT	few	TRBD1	TRBJ1-1	TRBV5-5	16
CASSLGAGGLYNEQFF	TGTGCCAGCAGTTTAGGAGCGGGGGGGCTTTACAATGAGCAGTTCTTC	once	TRBD2	TRBJ2-1	TRBV27	16
CASRGSSQPQHF	TGTGCCAGCAGGGGATCCTCTCAGCCCCAGCATTTT	NA	NA	TRBJ1-5	TRBV7-9	12
CASSQQGAAYEQYF	TGTGCCAGCAGCCAGCAAGGTGCGGCCTACGAGCAGTACTTC	few	NA	TRBJ2-7	TRBV7-6	14
CATSGTGRRIGGYTF	TGTGCCACCAGCGGGACAGGGAGGAGAATTGGCGGCTACACCTTC	NA	TRBD1	TRBJ1-2	TRBV15	15
CASSERTGLPYNEQFF	TGTGCCAGCAGTGAACGTACAGGGCTCCCCTACAATGAGCAGTTCTTC	NA	NA	TRBJ2-1	TRBV6-1	16
CASSPDRYSYEQYF	TGTGCCAGTAGTCCCGACAGGTACTCCTACGAGCAGTACTTC	NA	NA	TRBJ2-7	TRBV19	14
CASSSLSEQTVAPTDTQYF	TGTGCCAGCAGCTCCCTGTCGGAGCAGACGGTAGCGCCCACAGATACGCAGTATTTT	few	NA	TRBJ2-3	TRBV7-3	19
CASSSGLGETDTQYF	TGTGCCAGCAGCTCGGGACTAGGAGAAACAGATACGCAGTATTTT	many	TRBD2	TRBJ2-3	TRBV9	15
CASSILAGGFNEQFF	TGTGCCAGTAGTATCCTAGCGGGGGGTTTCAATGAGCAGTTCTTC	NA	TRBD2	TRBJ2-1	TRBV19	15
CASRPSLRGGNQPQHF	TGTGCCAGCAGACCCTCCCTTCGGGGGGGCAATCAGCCCCAGCATTTT	NA	NA	TRBJ1-5	TRBV6-6	16
CASMGSGGSTYGYTF	TGTGCCAGCATGGGGTCGGGGGGGAGCACCTATGGCTACACCTTC	few	NA	TRBJ1-2	TRBV7-9	15